These 26 T cell receptor beta chains share one sample of origin, sequenced in a study of blood T cell repertoires in COVID-19. TCRdb's copy holds only in-frame clones and misses some; the assay was immunoSEQ multiplex PCR. The data contain 200,000 to 250,000 clones, under 90% of them singletons. The source material was peripheral blood. The source is a woman aged 80 or older with COVID-19, enrolled during active disease.

V and J are TRBV3-1 (or the pseudogene TRBV3-2) and TRBJ1-1; 7 nucleotides agree with TRBD1. The V gene end was trimmed by 1 base and the J gene end by 1 base; junction bases not matched to a gene: 9. Germline CDR1 and CDR2: LGHDT and YNNKEL (reference sequence). The CDR3 runs 17 residues. The CDR3 DNA follows: TGTGCCAGCAGCCAAGTCAGGGGGACCCTCGGGAACACTGAAGCTTTCTTT. It yields the protein CASSQVRGTLGNTEAFF.

This chain links TRBV4-2 with TRBJ1-5; 7 nucleotides match TRBD1. Germline CDR1 and CDR2: LGHNA and YNFKEQ. Germline trimming cut 3 bases from V and 0 bases from J; bases unmatched to any gene: 5. This CDR3 has 16 amino acids. CDR3 nucleotides: TGTGCCAGCAGCCACGCAGGGGGAGATAGCAATCAGCCCCAGCATTTT. Translation: CASSHAGGDSNQPQHF.

This chain uses TRBV11-3 with TRBJ2-1, with TRBD1 matching over 11 bases. V trimming: 5 bases; J trimming: 3 bases; junction bases outside the gene matches: 6. CDR1 is SGHNT, CDR2 YENEEA, per germline. The CDR3 totals 16 residues. CDR3: CASSRGGQGVYNEQFF. CDR3 DNA sequence: TGTGCCAGCAGCCGTGGGGGACAGGGGGTCTACAATGAGCAGTTCTTC. Supplemented by reference TRBV11-3 and TRBJ2-1, the full variable domain reads EAGVVQSPRYKIIEKKQPVAFWCNPISGHNTLYWYLQNLGQGPELLIRYENEEAVDDSQLPKDRFSAERLKGVDSTLKIQPAELGDSAVYLCASSRGGQGVYNEQFFGPGTRLTVL.

This rearrangement joins TRBV11-2 to TRBJ1-6, with 9 bases identical to TRBD1. The V and J ends lost 5 bases and 11 bases, in that order; junction bases with no gene match: 10. The CDR3 is 15 residues long. CDR1 and CDR2 from the germline V gene are SGHAT and FQNNGV. Written as DNA, the CDR3 is TGTGCCAGCAGCCCGGGACAGGGTAATATCACACCCCTCCACTTT. Its translation is CASSPGQGNITPLHF.

V usage is TRBV7-2 and J usage is TRBJ1-1; TRBD1 agrees at 9 bases. Per the germline V gene, CDR1 is SGHTA and CDR2 is FQGNSA. This CDR3 comprises 15 residues. Unmatched junction bases numbered 7, after V lost 0 bases and J lost 8 bases. This chain's CDR3 is CASSLARTGVGEAFF. The CDR3 nucleotides read TGTGCCAGCAGCTTAGCGAGGACAGGGGTGGGGGAAGCTTTCTTT. Full variable domain (rest looked up from reference TRBV7-2 and TRBJ1-1): GAGVSQSPSNKVTEKGKDVELRCDPISGHTALYWYRQSLGQGLEFLIYFQGNSAPDKSGLPSDRFSAERTGGSVSTLTIQRTQQEDSAVYLCASSLARTGVGEAFFGQGTRLTVV.

Concerning this clone: Other DNA sequences of this sample code for an identical CDR3. The J gene is TRBJ1-4, the V gene TRBV5-1, with D unclear. V dropped 2 bases and J dropped 1 base, with 6 bases sitting between them. CDR1 and CDR2 (germline): SGHRS, YFSETQ. The CDR3 is 14 residues long. Here the CDR3 DNA reads TGCGCCAGCAGCTTCGGTGGAACTAATGAAAAACTGTTTTTT. Protein product: CASSFGGTNEKLFF.

The chain joins TRBV16 to TRBJ1-6; D remains unclear. The CDR3 consists of 13 residues. In germline, CDR1 is KGHSY, CDR2 FQNENV. V was trimmed by 2 bases and J by 9 bases, leaving 8 bases between them. CDR3 loop: CASSQTGGSPLHF. For the CDR3, the DNA is TGTGCCAGCAGCCAAACTGGCGGTTCACCCCTCCACTTT.

V gene TRBV6-5 combines with J gene TRBJ1-4, with 7 bases matching TRBD1. Germline CDR1 is MNHEY and CDR2 is SVGAGI. After removal of 6 bases from V and 4 bases from J, the junction contained 8 bases not matched to a gene. The CDR3 runs 15 residues. CDR3 DNA: TGTGCCAGCAGGTTACAGGGGCTGCGTAATGAAAAACTGTTTTTT. This encodes CASRLQGLRNEKLFF.

The V and J genes are TRBV6-5 and TRBJ2-7; a possible D gene is TRBD1 (5 bases). This CDR3 has 14 residues. Trimming removed 5 bases from V and 2 bases from J, with 13 bases in between. Germline values: CDR1 MNHEY, CDR2 SVGAGI. The CDR3 spells CASSSSTEPYEQYF. CDR3 nucleotides: TGTGCCAGCAGTAGTTCGACAGAACCCTACGAGCAGTACTTC.

This clone was counted a few times. The rearrangement links TRBV7-2 to TRBJ1-4; the match to TRBD1 covers 7 bases. Germline CDR1 reads SGHTA; CDR2 reads FQGNSA. Germline trimming cut 5 bases from V and 6 bases from J; bases unmatched to any gene: 12. This CDR3 is 16 amino acids long. CDR3: CASSPGPTGIYEKLFF. In DNA, the CDR3 is TGTGCCAGCAGCCCAGGACCGACAGGGATTTATGAAAAACTGTTTTTT.

This clone has only one observation. The genes are TRBV5-1 and TRBJ2-3; perhaps TRBD1 as D (7 bases). In germline, CDR1 is SGHRS, CDR2 YFSETQ. Trimming removed 4 bases from V and 6 bases from J, with 15 bases in between. The CDR3 is 14 residues long. CDR3 coding DNA: TGCGCCAGCAGCGTCACAGGGGAGGCGGATACGCAGTATTTT. Protein: CASSVTGEADTQYF.

The rearrangement uses TRBV28 and TRBJ1-5; D is possibly TRBD1 (6 bases). V shed 1 base and J shed 3 bases, with 7 bases lying between them. The CDR3 has 14 amino acids. The germline gives CDR1 MDHEN, CDR2 SYDVKM. In DNA form, the CDR3 reads TGTGCCAGCAGTTTATCAGGGGCCAATCAGCCCCAGCATTTT. This codes for CASSLSGANQPQHF.

This clone occurred once. CDR3 sequence (DNA): TGCAGTGCTAGCCAACAGGGCGACACCTTC. Amino acids: CSASQQGDTF. The gene calls are TRBV20-1 and TRBJ1-2; D perhaps matches TRBD1 (6 bases). The V end lost 3 bases, the J end lost 12 bases, and 11 bases lay between the germline ends. The CDR3 has 10 residues. Germline loops: CDR1 DFQATT, CDR2 SNEGSKA (reference sequence).

This chain uses TRBV18 with TRBJ1-2; 7 bases are shared with TRBD1. The J segment lost 2 bases and the V segment lost 5 bases, leaving 5 bases of the junction unmatched. In germline, CDR1 is KGHSH, CDR2 LQKENI. CDR3 length: 14 residues. CDR3 nucleotide sequence: TGTGCCAGCTCAGCGGGGACAGCCAACTATGGCTACACCTTC. It specifies CASSAGTANYGYTF. Combining the CDR3 with reference TRBV18 and TRBJ1-2 gives the whole variable domain NAGVMQNPRHLVRRRGQEARLRCSPMKGHSHVYWYRQLPEEGLKFMVYLQKENIIDESGMPKERFSAEFPKEGPSILRIQQVVRGDSAAYFCASSAGTANYGYTFGSGTRLTVV.

The chain joins TRBV6-2 or TRBV6-3 to TRBJ2-7; no definite D call. The CDR3 has 12 residues. The germline gives CDR1 MNHEY, CDR2 SVGEGT. The ends were cut back, 0 bases at V and 7 bases at J, with 7 bases in the middle. CDR3 nucleotides: TGTGCCAGCAGTTACTCGGTCCAGGAGCAGTACTTC. Amino acid sequence: CASSYSVQEQYF.

The rearrangement uses TRBV27 and TRBJ2-7, with 8 bases identical to TRBD1. The germline gives CDR1 MNHEY, CDR2 SMNVEV (reference sequence). This CDR3 comprises 14 residues. With 6 bases clipped from V and 0 bases from J, the junction kept 4 bases outside the gene matches. The CDR3 loop reads CASSRDRLSYEQYF. The CDR3 nucleotides are TGTGCCAGCAGCCGGGACAGGCTCTCCTACGAGCAGTACTTC.

The genes are TRBV5-1 and TRBJ2-5; D is possibly TRBD1 (7 bases). CDR3 length: 14 amino acids. The V gene lost 4 bases and the J gene lost 3 bases, with 13 bases spanning the gap. Per germline, CDR1 SGHRS and CDR2 YFSETQ. The CDR3 is CASSPGGREETQYF. The CDR3 DNA follows: TGCGCCAGCAGCCCAGGGGGGCGGGAAGAGACCCAGTACTTC. The full variable domain, completed using reference TRBV5-1 and TRBJ2-5, is KAGVTQTPRYLIKTRGQQVTLSCSPISGHRSVSWYQQTPGQGLQFLFEYFSETQRNKGNFPGRFSGRQFSNSRSEMNVSTLELGDSALYLCASSPGGREETQYFGPGTRLLVL.

V usage is TRBV19 and J usage is TRBJ1-5, with D tentatively TRBD1 (5 bases). Germline CDR1 LNHDA, CDR2 SQIVND (reference sequence). The CDR3 contains 11 residues. CDR3 sequence (DNA): TGTGCAACAGGTCCGGGTGAGCCCCAGCATTTT. It codes for CATGPGEPQHF.

The chain employs TRBV28 and TRBJ2-7; TRBD1 aligns across 9 bases. The V gene's germline CDR1 is MDHEN and CDR2 SYDVKM. This CDR3 is built from 16 residues. The junction had 12 bases not matched to a gene; V was cut back by 8 bases and J by 1 base. DNA for the CDR3: TGTGCCAGCCTAGGGACCCGGGGACAGGGTTCCTACGAGCAGTACTTC. Translated, it gives CASLGTRGQGSYEQYF.

The V and J genes are TRBV5-1 and TRBJ2-1; 7 positions agree with TRBD1. J gave up 6 bases and V 0 bases, and 6 bases lay outside the gene matches. Germline V lookup: CDR1 SGHRS, CDR2 YFSETQ. The CDR3 consists of 15 residues. This CDR3 reads CASSLGGGSGNEQFF. The DNA of the CDR3 is TGCGCCAGCAGCTTGGGAGGGGGCTCCGGCAATGAGCAGTTCTTC.

About this clone itself: Other DNA variants within this sample encode the same CDR3. The CDR3 DNA reads TGCGCCAGCAGCCCAGGGGGCAGCACAGATACGCAGTATTTT. It is translated as CASSPGGSTDTQYF. V and J are TRBV5-1 and TRBJ2-3; 8 nucleotides line up with TRBD1. CDR3 length equals 14 residues. Germline CDR1 and CDR2: SGHRS and YFSETQ. With 4 bases clipped from V and 0 bases from J, the junction kept 1 base outside the gene matches.

The J gene is TRBJ1-2, the V gene TRBV6-5, with D hard to call. V was trimmed by 5 bases and J by 1 base, leaving 8 bases between them. CDR1 and CDR2 (germline): MNHEY, SVGAGI. CDR3 length: 13 amino acids. Here the CDR3 reads CASSPTDNYGYTF. Written as DNA, the CDR3 is TGTGCCAGCAGTCCAACTGATAACTATGGCTACACCTTC.

The V gene is TRBV18, the J gene TRBJ2-7, with TRBD2 identical over 9 bases. V was clipped by 0 bases and J by 5 bases; unmatched bases: 8. In germline, CDR1 is KGHSH, CDR2 LQKENI. This CDR3 is 16 amino acids long. The CDR3 loop is CASSPPGGGRANEQYF. Here the CDR3 DNA reads TGTGCCAGCTCACCACCGGGAGGCGGGAGGGCCAACGAGCAGTACTTC.

The genes are TRBV7-9 and TRBJ2-2, with 10 bases matching TRBD1. Germline V lookup: CDR1 SEHNR, CDR2 FQNEAQ (reference sequence). CDR3 length equals 15 residues. Losses at the gene ends were 3 bases for V and 6 bases for J; bases not matched to a gene: 4. The CDR3 spells CASSFGTGDPGELFF. CDR3 sequence (DNA): TGTGCCAGCAGCTTTGGGACAGGGGATCCCGGGGAGCTGTTTTTT. Together with reference TRBV7-9 and TRBJ2-2, the CDR3 gives the full variable domain: DTGVSQNPRHKITKRGQNVTFRCDPISEHNRLYWYRQTLGQGPEFLTYFQNEAQLEKSRLLSDRFSAERPKGSFSTLEIQRTEQGDSAMYLCASSFGTGDPGELFFGEGSRLTVL.

The CDR3 here is CATSRTSEQFF. The DNA for the CDR3 is TGTGCCACCAGCAGAACTAGTGAGCAGTTCTTC. The chain uses TRBV15 and TRBJ2-1; D is perhaps TRBD2 (5 bases). Germline V CDR1 and CDR2: LNHNV, YYDKDF (reference sequence). The CDR3 consists of 11 residues. The V end lost 2 bases, the J end lost 9 bases, and 5 bases lay between the germline ends.

The V call is TRBV7-2, the J call TRBJ1-4; maybe TRBD1 (6 bases). The CDR3 extends over 17 amino acids. Germline CDR1 is SGHTA and CDR2 is FQGNSA. The ends were cut back, 2 bases at V and 1 base at J, with 14 bases in the middle. CDR3: CASSLSPGGRTNEKLFF. The CDR3 nucleotides are TGTGCCAGCAGCTTATCACCGGGGGGGCGAACTAATGAAAAACTGTTTTTT.